This is a list of T cell receptor beta chains from one sample in a study of chemoradiotherapy in HPV16-positive cancers. Sequenced by immunoSEQ multiplex PCR; TCRdb stores in-frame clones only, minus some. The sample lists some 640 clones, 88% occurring once. The sequenced sample was tumor tissue, obtained from a patient who underwent chemoradiotherapy. These receptors were collected from a human donor with HPV-associated anogenital cancer. CDR3s include the opening cysteine and the closing phenylalanine or tryptophan. A D gene is named only where the DNA matches it firmly. Size tells how often a clone was seen (once, few, many) or the class of an expanded clone, and some rows leave it out.

V: TRBV5-4
J: TRBJ2-7
size: few
D: .
DNA: TGTGCCAGCAGCCTTGAACCACCACGGGGCTACGAGCAGTACTTC
CDR3: CASSLEPPRGYEQYF

V: TRBV5-1
J: TRBJ2-3
size: .
D: .
DNA: TGCGCCAGCAGCTTGGAGCTAGCTAGAGATACGCAGTATTTT
CDR3: CASSLELARDTQYF

V: TRBV7-8
J: TRBJ2-1
size: .
D: .
DNA: TGTGCCAGCAGCGAGAGACAGTACAATGAGCAGTTCTTC
CDR3: CASSERQYNEQFF

V: TRBV14
J: TRBJ2-7
size: .
D: .
DNA: TGTGCCAGCAGCCAAGAGGGTACAGGGTCGCAGTACTTC
CDR3: CASSQEGTGSQYF

V: TRBV11-2
J: TRBJ1-1
size: once
D: .
DNA: TGTGCCAGCAGCTCCCAGACCCGCAGGGCTGAAGCTTTCTTT
CDR3: CASSSQTRRAEAFF

V: TRBV6-9
J: TRBJ1-3
size: .
D: .
DNA: TGTGCCAGCAGCCGCCCCCGGGCCCACTCTGGAAACACCATATATTTT
CDR3: CASSRPRAHSGNTIYF

V: TRBV10-2
J: TRBJ2-7
size: few
D: .
DNA: TGCGCCAGCAGTGTGTACCCGTCCTACGAGCAGTACTTC
CDR3: CASSVYPSYEQYF

V: TRBV14
J: TRBJ2-3
size: .
D: .
DNA: TGTGCCAGCAGCCAAGTCAGGGGAGGGTTGGATACGCAGTATTTT
CDR3: CASSQVRGGLDTQYF

V: TRBV19
J: TRBJ2-3
size: .
D: .
DNA: TGTGCCAGTAGCAACCCGGGAGCGGCTAGCACAGATACGCAGTATTTT
CDR3: CASSNPGAASTDTQYF

V: TRBV6-1
J: TRBJ2-7
size: .
D: TRBD2
DNA: TGTGCCAGCTTCGTGGGGGAGGGCCGGTACGAGCAGTACTTC
CDR3: CASFVGEGRYEQYF

V: TRBV19
J: TRBJ1-1
size: .
D: .
DNA: TGTGCCAGTAGTATAGATCTTGGCACGATGAACACTGAAGCTTTCTTT
CDR3: CASSIDLGTMNTEAFF

V: TRBV9
J: TRBJ2-1
size: .
D: .
DNA: TGTGCCAGCAGCCACCCTTCCCAGGGGCGGGGCTACAATGAGCAGTTCTTC
CDR3: CASSHPSQGRGYNEQFF

V: TRBV11-3
J: TRBJ2-6
size: once
D: .
DNA: TGTGCCAGCAGCTTCGCAGGGAACTCTGGGGCCAACGTCCTGACTTTC
CDR3: CASSFAGNSGANVLTF

V: TRBV7-2
J: TRBJ2-6
size: .
D: .
DNA: TGTGCCAGCAGCTTAGAAGGGACTGGGGCCAACGTCCTGACTTTC
CDR3: CASSLEGTGANVLTF

V: TRBV6-1
J: TRBJ1-1
size: .
D: TRBD1
DNA: TGTGCCAGCAGTGCTCTACCCGGACAGGGGGCGGGTAAAGCTTTCTTT
CDR3: CASSALPGQGAGKAFF

V: TRBV19
J: TRBJ1-1
size: .
D: .
DNA: TGTGCCAGTAGTCTCCTGGCTTTGAACACTGAAGCTTTCTTT
CDR3: CASSLLALNTEAFF

V: TRBV4-1
J: TRBJ1-2
size: .
D: .
DNA: TGCGCCAGCAGCCAAGATCCGGTGAACTATGGCTACACCTTC
CDR3: CASSQDPVNYGYTF

V: TRBV30
J: TRBJ1-2
size: few
D: .
DNA: TGTGCCTGGAGAGAGTATGGCTACACCTTC
CDR3: CAWREYGYTF

V: TRBV5-4
J: TRBJ2-1
size: .
D: .
DNA: TGTGCCAGCAGCTTTAATCAGGGGCCCTACAATGAGCAGTTCTTC
CDR3: CASSFNQGPYNEQFF

V: TRBV19
J: TRBJ1-2
size: .
D: .
DNA: TGTGCCAGTAGTATAGTTCATGGGGGGGCGCTTAACTATGGCTACACCTTC
CDR3: CASSIVHGGALNYGYTF

V: TRBV15
J: TRBJ2-5
size: .
D: TRBD2
DNA: TGTGCCACCAGCACACTCGGACTAGCGGAAGAGACCCAGTACTTC
CDR3: CATSTLGLAEETQYF

V: TRBV7-8
J: TRBJ1-4
size: .
D: TRBD1
DNA: TGTGCCAGCAGCCGACAGGGCGGGTCTAATGAAAAACTGTTTTTT
CDR3: CASSRQGGSNEKLFF

V: TRBV2
J: TRBJ2-2
size: .
D: .
DNA: TGTGCCAGCAGTGAAGTTAGCGGAAGGGGGAACGGGGAGCTGTTTTTT
CDR3: CASSEVSGRGNGELFF

V: TRBV5-1
J: TRBJ1-4
size: .
D: .
DNA: TGCGCCAGCAGCCAAAATCGACAGGATCGAAGTGAAAAACTGTTTTTT
CDR3: CASSQNRQDRSEKLFF

V: TRBV11-3
J: TRBJ2-7
size: .
D: .
DNA: TGTGCCAGCAGCTTTAGGGGCCCCTTCTACGAGCAGTACTTC
CDR3: CASSFRGPFYEQYF

V: TRBV7-2
J: TRBJ2-1
size: .
D: .
DNA: TGTGCCAGCAGCTTAACGAAACTTTACAATGAGCAGTTCTTC
CDR3: CASSLTKLYNEQFF

V: TRBV19
J: TRBJ2-5
size: .
D: TRBD2
DNA: TGTGCCAGTAGCCCCGGGACTAGCGGCCCTGGTGAAGAGACCCAGTACTTC
CDR3: CASSPGTSGPGEETQYF

V: TRBV29-1
J: TRBJ2-1
size: .
D: TRBD1
DNA: TGCAGCGTTATAGGGGGCGCGGGCTTCGAACCGTTCTTC
CDR3: CSVIGGAGFEPFF

V: TRBV9
J: TRBJ2-1
size: .
D: .
DNA: TGTGCCAGCAGTAATCTGAATGAGCAGTTCTTC
CDR3: CASSNLNEQFF

V: TRBV5-1
J: TRBJ1-2
size: .
D: TRBD1
DNA: TGCGCCAGCAGCTTGGGGACAGGGGAGAGCTATGGCTACACCTTC
CDR3: CASSLGTGESYGYTF

V: TRBV9
J: TRBJ1-4
size: once
D: .
DNA: TGTGCCAGCAGCCCCCGCCGGGGGGGGGTCGAAAAACTGTTTTTT
CDR3: CASSPRRGGVEKLFF

V: TRBV21-1
J: TRBJ2-2
size: .
D: .
DNA: TGTGCCAGCAGCAGGGAGGACACAGGCTTGACCGGGGAGCTGTTTTTT
CDR3: CASSREDTGLTGELFF

V: TRBV11-2
J: TRBJ2-7
size: .
D: .
DNA: TGTGCCAGCAGCTTAGGTCAGGGCTTTACCTACGAGCAGTACTTC
CDR3: CASSLGQGFTYEQYF

V: TRBV12-1
J: TRBJ2-1
size: .
D: .
DNA: TGTGCCAGCAGTTTACTAGTTTACTCCTACAATGAGCAGTTCTTC
CDR3: CASSLLVYSYNEQFF

V: TRBV19
J: TRBJ1-2
size: .
D: .
DNA: TGTGCCAGTAGTAGTCCCCGCCGGACACCCGACTATGGCTACACCTTC
CDR3: CASSSPRRTPDYGYTF